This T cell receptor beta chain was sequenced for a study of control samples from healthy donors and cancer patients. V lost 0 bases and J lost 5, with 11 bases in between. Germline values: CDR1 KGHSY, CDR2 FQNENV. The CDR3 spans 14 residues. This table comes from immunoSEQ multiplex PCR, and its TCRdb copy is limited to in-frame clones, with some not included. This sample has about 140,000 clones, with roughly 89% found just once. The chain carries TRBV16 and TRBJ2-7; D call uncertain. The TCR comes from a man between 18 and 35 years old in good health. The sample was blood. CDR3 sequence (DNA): TGTGCCAGCAGCCAATCGGTCGGCAGCCACGAGCAGTACTTC. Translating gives CASSQSVGSHEQYF.